This T cell receptor (beta chain) is from a study of technical replicates of blood from four donors. The CDR3 is made up of 16 amino acids. Germline V gene data show CDR1 as LGHNA and CDR2 as YNFKEQ. J lost 3 bases, V lost 4 bases, and 8 bases had no gene match. Profiled with immunoSEQ multiplex PCR; TCRdb holds only in-frame clones, not every one. There are under 95,000 clones in the sample; 95% occur only once, and 0.25% to 0.3% lies in the top ten. Material for sequencing was T cells isolated from PBMCs. This receptor was identified in a human donor in good health. The rearrangement joins TRBV4-2 to TRBJ2-1, with 8 nucleotides matching TRBD2. CDR3 residues: CASSRPGGTGYNEQFF. CDR3 nucleotides: TGTGCCAGCAGCCGCCCGGGAGGGACGGGCTACAATGAGCAGTTCTTC.